This TCR beta chain stems from a study of T cells expressing NK-cell markers. The wider study: Seropositivity for HCMV was found in seven of the eight sequenced donors, with one seronegative. The study, taken as a whole, reports: Unclear, still, was the HCMV specificity of the expanded NKG2C+ T cell clones. Dominance of the CD3+CD56-NKG2C+ fraction by these clonotypes also held in several donors.

The V gene's germline CDR1 is DFQATT and CDR2 SNEGSKA (reference sequence). This CDR3 is built from 13 residues. In regard to this clonotype: The target antigen is unknown.

From its re-call of the 5' RACE reads, TCRdb lists each CDR3 protein once, without DNA. The ten most abundant clones cover roughly 1.4% of a sample with about 460,000 distinct CDR3 sequences. The chain has TRBV20-1 and TRBJ2-7; the TCRdb call, TRBD1, lacks DNA for checking. This TCR was recovered from a woman in her forties or fifties in good health. Sequenced: blood T cells: a sorted CD56 or NKG2C T cell subset, CD4+ or CD8+ T cells, or bulk PBMC T cells (not recorded which). CDR3 region: CSARAGTGYEQYF.